The 22 T cell receptor beta chains in this list originate from one sample, sequenced in a study of T cells in Graves' hyperthyroidism and ophthalmopathy (dated by TCRdb to the late 2010s). Library construction relied on multiplex PCR. Instrument used: Illumina HiSeq 2000. The TCR beta CDR3 regions were amplified from the RNA transcripts. The first round of RT-PCR for the TCR CDR3 was performed with the HTBI primer set and the Qiagen OneStep RT-PCR kit. The public reads were reanalyzed by TCRdb: fastp trimming at Q25, MiXCR alignment, in-frame beta chains only. One record per CDR3 amino acid sequence lists the most common genes and DNA. For this sample there are some 490,000 distinct CDR3 sequences; about 16% appear just once. Of the sample, over 25% is held by the ten largest clones. Sequenced sample: blood. All receptors derive from a woman younger than 45 with Graves' ophthalmopathy.

This clonotype has more than one count but fewer than ten. A junction end diverges from the germline sequence, so it may reflect a read error. V is TRBV5-4 and J is TRBJ2-3; D may be TRBD1 or TRBD2 (5 bases each). CDR3 length: 16 amino acids. Germline lookup yields CDR1 SGHNT and CDR2 YYREEE (reference sequence). As DNA, the CDR3 is TGCGCCAGCAGCCAACAAACTGGGGGAGTCCTAGATACGCAGTATTTT. Its translation: CASSQQTGGVLDTQYF. Together with reference TRBV5-4 and TRBJ2-3, the CDR3 gives the full variable domain: ETGVTQSPTHLIKTRGQQVTLRCSSQSGHNTVSWYQQALGQGPQFIFQYYREEENGRGNFPPRFSGLQFPNYSSELNVNALELDDSALYLCASSQQTGGVLDTQYFGPGTRLTVL.

This clonotype appeared many times. The gene calls are TRBV11-2 and TRBJ1-4, with D unresolved. CDR1 is SGHAT and CDR2 is FQNNGV in the germline V gene. This CDR3 comprises 14 residues. V was shortened by 5 bases and J by 4 bases, with 11 bases between the two germline ends. For the CDR3, the DNA is TGTGCCAGCAGCCCGGGCCCGGTTAATGAAAAACTGTTTTTT. This sequence encodes CASSPGPVNEKLFF.

There are many counts of this clonotype. The J gene is TRBJ2-7, the V gene TRBV20-1, with D perhaps TRBD2 (7 bases). The CDR3 loop spans 13 amino acids. Germline assignment: CDR1 DFQATT and CDR2 SNEGSKA (reference sequence). V lost 6 bases to trimming and J lost 3 bases, with 15 bases between them. The CDR3 sequence is CSAPGASGYEQYF. The CDR3 DNA follows: TGCAGTGCCCCGGGGGCTAGCGGCTACGAGCAGTACTTC.

This clonotype was recorded many times. The rearrangement joins TRBV20-1 to TRBJ2-1; D gene uncertain. The CDR3 length is 15 residues. Trimming cost V 2 bases and J 10 bases, with 21 bases left between them. Germline lookup yields CDR1 DFQATT and CDR2 SNEGSKA (reference sequence). The chain's CDR3 is CSARRSRTLSHEQFF. DNA of the CDR3: TGCAGTGCTAGAAGGAGTAGAACACTATCCCACGAGCAGTTCTTC.

The chain couples TRBV7-3 to TRBJ2-2; 8 bases align to TRBD2. Germline trimming cut 1 base from V and 7 bases from J; bases unmatched to any gene: 17. Germline assignment: CDR1 SGHTA and CDR2 FQGTGA. The CDR3 is made up of 19 amino acids. CDR3 protein: CASSLNPELAGFGSGELFF. The CDR3 coding sequence is TGTGCCAGCAGCTTAAACCCGGAGCTAGCGGGTTTTGGTAGCGGGGAGCTGTTTTTT.

This clonotype was observed many times. The chain is built from TRBV6-2 or TRBV6-3 and TRBJ1-5, with a possible D match to TRBD1 (6 bases). The germline V gene has CDR1 MNHEY and CDR2 SVGEGT. The ends were cut back, 4 bases at V and 7 bases at J, with 17 bases in the middle. The CDR3 covers 15 residues. The CDR3 DNA follows: TGTGCCAGCAGTTCGCTCACAGGGTCAGGCCAGCCCCAGCATTTT. It yields the protein CASSSLTGSGQPQHF.

This clonotype has a count of ten or more. The rearrangement links TRBV20-1 to TRBJ2-3; 8 nucleotides agree with TRBD2. This CDR3 comprises 15 residues. Trimming at V came to 0 bases and at J to 4 bases, leaving 6 bases not matched to a gene. Germline loops: CDR1 DFQATT, CDR2 SNEGSKA (reference sequence). Here the CDR3 reads CSARDAAGGPDTQYF. The CDR3 region has the DNA TGCAGTGCTAGAGATGCGGCGGGAGGCCCAGATACGCAGTATTTT.

The rearrangement joins TRBV20-1 to TRBJ2-7; a possible D gene is TRBD1 (6 bases). The germline V gene encodes CDR1 DFQATT and CDR2 SNEGSKA (reference sequence). Trimming shortened V by 4 bases and J by 6 bases, and 25 bases separated the two germline ends. This CDR3 is 16 amino acids long. The CDR3 loop reads CSAKAPLGGVVGEQYF. CDR3 coding DNA: TGCAGTGCTAAAGCCCCCCTTGGGGGCGTTGTTGGCGAGCAGTACTTC.

This chain links TRBV28 with TRBJ1-1, with D tentatively TRBD1 (5 bases). V was clipped by 7 bases and J by 1 base, with 13 bases between them. The CDR3 loop spans 14 amino acids. Germline CDR1 is MDHEN and CDR2 is SYDVKM. In DNA, the CDR3 is TGTGCCAGCACCCTTTTGGGGGGGAACACTGAAGCTTTCTTT. Translating gives CASTLLGGNTEAFF.

This clonotype was observed at least ten times. The chain joins TRBV30 to TRBJ2-5; weak D call: TRBD2 (6 bases). CDR1 is GTSNPN, CDR2 SVGIG, per germline (reference sequence). The CDR3 is 11 amino acids. The ends were cut back, 0 bases at V and 13 bases at J, with 12 bases in the middle. This CDR3 reads CAWSVRDSRYF. In DNA, the CDR3 is TGTGCCTGGAGTGTTCGGGACTCGAGGTACTTC.

The sample holds many counts of this clonotype. The J gene is TRBJ2-1, the V gene TRBV18, with D perhaps being TRBD1 or TRBD2 (6 bases each). Germline V gene sequence: CDR1 KGHSH, CDR2 LQKENI. V lost 2 bases, J lost 0 bases, and 14 bases lay in between. The CDR3 spans 17 residues. The CDR3 DNA is TGTGCCAGCTCACCAAGGGTTGCGGGACACTCCTACAATGAGCAGTTCTTC. Translation: CASSPRVAGHSYNEQFF.

This clonotype was found many times. The chain links TRBV12-3 or TRBV12-4 to TRBJ2-3; a possible D gene is TRBD1 (5 bases). This CDR3 contains 14 residues. With 8 bases removed from V and 1 base from J, the gap between germline ends came to 13 bases. For the CDR3, the DNA is TGTGCCAGCGACAGCGCCGCTGGCACAGATACGCAGTATTTT. This codes for CASDSAAGTDTQYF.

The table lists this clonotype with a few counts. The chain carries TRBV10-3 and TRBJ1-1; TRBD1 might be the D (6 bases). The CDR3 extends over 14 amino acids. Trimming took 6 bases from V and 4 from J, leaving 15 bases between them. Germline CDR1 and CDR2: ENHRY and SYGVKD. CDR3 loop: CAIREQGWGTEAFF. DNA of the CDR3: TGTGCCATCAGAGAACAGGGATGGGGCACTGAAGCTTTCTTT.

This clonotype has just a few counts. V is TRBV2 and J is TRBJ1-1; perhaps TRBD1 as D (5 bases). The CDR3 is 13 residues long. Germline V gene data show CDR1 as SNHLY and CDR2 as FYNNEI. Trimming took 3 bases from V and 2 from J, leaving 7 bases between them. The CDR3 region is CASSDWDNTEAFF. The CDR3 DNA is TGTGCCAGCAGTGATTGGGACAACACTGAAGCTTTCTTT.

This clonotype was seen many times. The chain couples TRBV18 to TRBJ2-1; 10 positions match TRBD2. Germline CDR1 and CDR2: KGHSH and LQKENI. The CDR3 totals 17 residues. V lost 0 bases, J lost 4 bases, and 6 bases stayed unmatched. CDR3 sequence: CASSPPNLAGEYNEQFF. The CDR3 region has the DNA TGTGCCAGCTCACCACCTAATCTAGCGGGAGAATACAATGAGCAGTTCTTC.

This clonotype was seen ten or more times. This chain links TRBV27 with TRBJ2-1, with TRBD1 matching 8 bases. Germline assignment: CDR1 MNHEY and CDR2 SMNVEV (reference sequence). This CDR3 spans 16 amino acids. Trimming cost V 2 bases and J 4 bases; bases outside gene matches: 7. The CDR3 is CASSLRGQGAYNEQFF. The CDR3 nucleotides read TGTGCCAGCAGTTTACGGGGGCAGGGGGCTTACAATGAGCAGTTCTTC.

This clonotype was counted ten times or more. This sequence joins TRBV28 and TRBJ1-5, with D possibly matching TRBD1 (5 bases). V lost 5 bases to trimming and J lost 6 bases, with 14 bases between them. Per the germline V gene, CDR1 is MDHEN and CDR2 is SYDVKM. The CDR3 is made up of 14 amino acids. The CDR3 coding sequence is TGTGCCAGCAGTCTCACCGGGACGGGTCAGCCCCAGCATTTT. Protein sequence: CASSLTGTGQPQHF. The whole variable domain, remainder taken from reference TRBV28 and TRBJ1-5, is DVKVTQSSRYLVKRTGEKVFLECVQDMDHENMFWYRQDPGLGLRLIYFSYDVKMKEKGDIPEGYSVSREKKERFSLILESASTNQTSMYLCASSLTGTGQPQHFGDGTRLSIL.

The chain couples TRBV28 to TRBJ2-2, with D uncertain. CDR3 length: 14 amino acids. Trimming took off 5 bases at V and 5 bases at J, with 12 bases between the two ends. Looked up from germline, CDR1 is MDHEN and CDR2 is SYDVKM. Here the CDR3 DNA reads TGTGCCAGCAGTCCTCTCCTGGTTACCGGGGAGCTGTTTTTT. This sequence encodes CASSPLLVTGELFF.

This clonotype was counted a few times. V gene TRBV6-1 combines with J gene TRBJ1-5, with D tentatively TRBD1 (5 bases). Per germline, CDR1 MNHNS and CDR2 SASEGT. The V and J ends lost 10 bases and 3 bases respectively, with 13 bases between them. The CDR3 consists of 13 residues. The CDR3 nucleotides are TGTGCCACCCAAAAAGGGGTCAATCAGCCCCAGCATTTT. It encodes CATQKGVNQPQHF.

The CDR3 DNA reads TGTGCCATCAGTGAGTCTAGCAGGGGATCCTACAATGAGCAGTTCTTC. Its translation is CAISESSRGSYNEQFF. The gene calls are TRBV10-3 and TRBJ2-1, with D tentatively TRBD1 (6 bases). The germline V gene encodes CDR1 ENHRY and CDR2 SYGVKD. This CDR3 contains 16 residues. V lost 0 bases to trimming and J lost 1 base, with 10 bases between them.

Many counts were recorded for this clonotype. The V gene is TRBV3-1, the J gene TRBJ1-1, with unresolved D. V was pared by 6 bases and J by 1 base, with 9 bases between. This CDR3 spans 13 amino acids. Per germline, CDR1 LGHDT and CDR2 YNNKEL (reference sequence). CDR3 protein: CASRRDQNTEAFF. CDR3 bases: TGTGCCAGCAGACGAGACCAGAACACTGAAGCTTTCTTT.

This clonotype came up many times. The chain recombines TRBV7-3 with TRBJ2-3, with D perhaps matching TRBD1 (7 bases). This CDR3 is built from 14 residues. Germline assignment: CDR1 SGHTA and CDR2 FQGTGA. Deletions cut 4 bases from V and 5 bases from J, with 13 bases between. DNA of the CDR3: TGTGCCAGCAGCTCCAACAGGGGAGGAGATACGCAGTATTTT. Protein: CASSSNRGGDTQYF.